These 29 T cell receptor beta chains were all obtained from the same sample, sequenced in a study of blood T cell repertoires in COVID-19. Using immunoSEQ multiplex PCR, the repertoire was profiled, and TCRdb retains in-frame clones only, with some absent. The table has 70,000 or so clones, more than 75% seen once. Sequencing was performed on peripheral blood. The receptors were sampled from a man in his 70s with active or convalescent COVID-19.

CDR3 nucleotides: TGCGCCAGCCGAAAGACAGGGGCGAGCACTGAAGCTTTCTTT. Protein sequence: CASRKTGASTEAFF. This chain joins TRBV5-1 and TRBJ1-1, with TRBD1 matching over 8 bases. The CDR3 sequence is 14 residues long. Germline assignment: CDR1 SGHRS and CDR2 YFSETQ. J was trimmed by 4 bases and V by 7 bases; bases with no gene match: 9.

The CDR3 bases are TGTGCCTGGGGGACAGGGCCATACAATGAGCAGTTCTTC. Translating it yields CAWGTGPYNEQFF. This sequence joins TRBV30 and TRBJ2-1; 9 positions agree with TRBD1. V lost 5 bases to trimming and J lost 4 bases; unmatched junction nucleotides: 3. Germline V lookup: CDR1 GTSNPN, CDR2 SVGIG (reference sequence). CDR3 length: 13 residues.

This clone appeared a few times. The J gene is TRBJ1-6, the V gene TRBV7-9; weak D call: TRBD1 (5 bases). Germline lookup yields CDR1 SEHNR and CDR2 FQNEAQ (reference sequence). The CDR3 is made up of 13 amino acids. Trimming removed 10 bases from V and 3 bases from J, with 10 bases in between. The CDR3 sequence is CAISGDYNSPLHF. DNA of the CDR3: TGTGCCATATCGGGGGACTATAATTCACCCCTCCACTTT.

The CDR3 reads CASSVGYQASGTSYEQYF. CDR3 DNA sequence: TGTGCCAGCAGCGTAGGGTACCAGGCTAGCGGGACCTCCTACGAGCAGTACTTC. This rearrangement joins TRBV9 to TRBJ2-7, with TRBD2 identical over 9 bases. The CDR3 length is 18 residues. Germline CDR1 and CDR2: SGDLS and YYNGEE. Losses at the gene ends were 0 bases for V and 0 bases for J; bases not matched to a gene: 10.

This sequence joins TRBV3-1 (or the pseudogene TRBV3-2) and TRBJ1-3; no clear D gene. The CDR3 runs 12 residues. The V and J ends lost 0 bases and 9 bases respectively, with 6 bases between them. CDR1 and CDR2 from the germline V gene are LGHDT and YNNKEL (reference sequence). Here the CDR3 DNA reads TGTGCCAGCAGCCAAGATCGGGTCACCATATATTTT. Residues: CASSQDRVTIYF.

The chain couples TRBV2 to TRBJ2-5; D perhaps matches TRBD1 (5 bases). Germline CDR1 reads SNHLY; CDR2 reads FYNNEI. The CDR3 is 13 residues long. Deletions cut 5 bases from V and 10 bases from J, with 17 bases between. The CDR3 DNA follows: TGTGCCAGCAGTTTTAACAGTAACAGGAGCCAGTACTTC. Its protein product is CASSFNSNRSQYF.

The gene calls are TRBV6-6 and TRBJ1-1; 8 bases line up with TRBD1. The CDR3 loop spans 21 amino acids. The germline V gene has CDR1 MNHNY and CDR2 SVGAGI (reference sequence). The junction had 27 bases not matched to a gene; V was cut back by 6 bases and J by 3 bases. The DNA of the CDR3 is TGTGCCAGCAGCCCCCTATTTACACTGACAGGGGCGGGATCATCGGACACTGAAGCTTTCTTT. It yields the protein CASSPLFTLTGAGSSDTEAFF.

This sequence joins TRBV5-4 and TRBJ2-1, with D possibly being TRBD2 (6 bases). Germline CDR1 and CDR2: SGHNT and YYREEE (reference sequence). V was shortened by 3 bases and J by 4 bases, with 11 bases between the two germline ends. This CDR3 contains 14 residues. This chain's CDR3 is CASSSYLAYNEQFF. The DNA for the CDR3 is TGTGCCAGCAGCTCCTACCTAGCGTACAATGAGCAGTTCTTC.

The chain combines TRBV28 with TRBJ2-7; D is unresolved. From germline, CDR1 is MDHEN and CDR2 SYDVKM. With 2 bases removed from V and 4 bases from J, the gap between germline ends came to 3 bases. This CDR3 has 11 residues. CDR3 residues: CASSLPYEQYF. The CDR3 DNA sequence: TGTGCCAGCAGTTTACCATACGAGCAGTACTTC.

The chain has TRBV5-4 and TRBJ2-1; TRBD2 might be the D (5 bases). The CDR3 extends over 15 amino acids. Per germline, CDR1 SGHNT and CDR2 YYREEE (reference sequence). The V end lost 4 bases, the J end lost 4 bases, and 15 bases lay between the germline ends. The CDR3 loop reads CASSHEGLRYNEQFF. The CDR3 DNA sequence: TGTGCCAGCAGCCACGAGGGCCTCCGTTACAATGAGCAGTTCTTC.

V is TRBV4-2 and J is TRBJ1-1; no clear D. V was trimmed by 0 bases and J by 4 bases, leaving 15 bases between them. Germline V CDR1 and CDR2: LGHNA, YNFKEQ. There are 16 residues in the CDR3. In DNA form, the CDR3 reads TGTGCCAGCAGCCAAGAACCCCTCGACCGGGGCACTGAAGCTTTCTTT. Translation: CASSQEPLDRGTEAFF.

Here the CDR3 DNA reads TGCGCCAGCAGCAATATAGCGGGAGCTGGGGAGCTGTTTTTT. Translated, it gives CASSNIAGAGELFF. The V gene is TRBV5-1, the J gene TRBJ2-2; TRBD2 agrees at 9 bases. V gave up 4 bases and J gave up 8 bases; unmatched junction bases: 6. This CDR3 contains 14 residues. Germline V lookup: CDR1 SGHRS, CDR2 YFSETQ.

To note about this clone: The same CDR3 arises from other DNA sequences in this sample as well. The CDR3 DNA reads as TGTGCCAGCAGCTTAGGTGGGAGCCACAATGAGCAGTTCTTC. This codes for CASSLGGSHNEQFF. This chain links TRBV7-3 with TRBJ2-1; weak D call: TRBD2 (5 bases). This CDR3 has 14 amino acids. From germline, CDR1 is SGHTA and CDR2 FQGTGA. V was cut by 2 bases and J by 5 bases, with 10 bases left in between.

V and J are TRBV2 and TRBJ1-2; D not certain. The CDR3 is 11 amino acids. With 7 bases removed from V and 7 bases from J, the gap between germline ends came to 10 bases. Germline V gives CDR1 SNHLY, CDR2 FYNNEI. The CDR3 region is CASTVRSGYTF. The CDR3 DNA reads as TGTGCCAGCACGGTCAGGTCTGGCTACACCTTC.

The J gene is TRBJ2-7, the V gene TRBV7-2; the match to TRBD1 covers 8 bases. V trimming: 5 bases; J trimming: 6 bases; junction bases outside the gene matches: 12. Germline CDR1 reads SGHTA; CDR2 reads FQGNSA. The CDR3 consists of 15 residues. The CDR3 here is CASSPAGQGVSEQYF. The CDR3 DNA reads as TGTGCCAGCAGCCCGGCCGGACAGGGAGTTTCCGAGCAGTACTTC.

V gene TRBV6-6 combines with J gene TRBJ1-5; D uncertain. CDR1 MNHNY and CDR2 SVGAGI come from the germline V gene (reference sequence). The V gene lost 5 bases and the J gene lost 4 bases, with 18 bases spanning the gap. CDR3 length equals 16 residues. Written as DNA, the CDR3 is TGTGCCAGCAGTAGCTTTGGGCAGCTACTGAATCAGCCCCAGCATTTT. Protein: CASSSFGQLLNQPQHF.

The chain uses TRBV7-3 and TRBJ2-7, with 8 bases lining up with TRBD1. The CDR3 consists of 13 residues. V lost 6 bases, J lost 5 bases, and 6 bases stayed unmatched. The germline CDR1 and CDR2 sequences are SGHTA and FQGTGA. The DNA of the CDR3 is TGTGCCAGCAGTCACGACAGGGGCGACGAGCAGTACTTC. Amino acid sequence: CASSHDRGDEQYF.

The V gene is TRBV10-3, the J gene TRBJ2-5; D possibly corresponds to TRBD1 (7 bases). The CDR3 totals 14 residues. The ends were cut back, 5 bases at V and 5 bases at J, with 15 bases in the middle. The germline gives CDR1 ENHRY, CDR2 SYGVKD. CDR3 sequence reads: CAISPRQGGETQYF. The CDR3 nucleotides are TGTGCCATCAGTCCGCGACAGGGAGGCGAGACCCAGTACTTC.

This chain joins TRBV6-1 and TRBJ1-5; D possibly corresponds to TRBD1 (5 bases). The V gene lost 0 bases and the J gene lost 5 bases, with 14 bases spanning the gap. This CDR3 comprises 16 residues. Looked up from germline, CDR1 is MNHNS and CDR2 is SASEGT. The CDR3 reads CASSEAGRATYQPQHF. CDR3 DNA sequence: TGTGCCAGCAGTGAAGCGGGCAGGGCAACTTATCAGCCCCAGCATTTT.

The chain employs TRBV15 and TRBJ2-1; TRBD2 matches at 13 bases. V shed 4 bases and J 7 bases; nucleotides not matched to a gene: 4. The CDR3 runs to 15 residues. Germline V CDR1 and CDR2: LNHNV, YYDKDF (reference sequence). As DNA, the CDR3 is TGTGCCACCAGCAAGGGACTAGCGGGATCTAATGAGCAGTTCTTC. Translating gives CATSKGLAGSNEQFF. The full variable domain, with the rest looked up from reference TRBV15 and TRBJ2-1, is DAMVIQNPRYQVTQFGKPVTLSCSQTLNHNVMYWYQQKSSQAPKLLFHYYDKDFNNEADTPDNFQSRRPNTSFCFLDIRSPGLGDTAMYLCATSKGLAGSNEQFFGPGTRLTVL.

J is TRBJ2-5 and V is TRBV15, with 7 bases fitting TRBD2. This CDR3 has 15 residues. In germline, CDR1 is LNHNV, CDR2 YYDKDF (reference sequence). Trimming at V came to 3 bases and at J to 9 bases, leaving 13 bases not matched to a gene. The CDR3 bases are TGTGCCACCAGCAGTGGGGGGGTCCGGTTGGGTGCCCAGTACTTC. Encoded protein: CATSSGGVRLGAQYF.

V gene TRBV30 combines with J gene TRBJ2-1; TRBD2 matches 7 bases. Trimming took 2 bases from V and 4 from J; bases not matched to a gene: 8. The V gene's germline CDR1 is GTSNPN and CDR2 SVGIG (reference sequence). The CDR3 length is 15 residues. CDR3: CAWSLRGGSYNEQFF. The CDR3 DNA reads TGTGCCTGGAGTCTTAGGGGCGGGAGTTACAATGAGCAGTTCTTC.

The chain has TRBV5-1 and TRBJ2-5; TRBD1 matches at 7 bases. Germline lookup yields CDR1 SGHRS and CDR2 YFSETQ. The CDR3 runs 13 residues. V lost 4 bases, J lost 5 bases, and 5 bases stayed unmatched. CDR3 DNA: TGCGCCAGCAGCGTCGACAGGGTGGAGACCCAGTACTTC. It is translated as CASSVDRVETQYF.

The chain links TRBV11-2 to TRBJ2-1; the match to TRBD2 covers 11 bases. Germline CDR1 SGHAT, CDR2 FQNNGV. This CDR3 has 14 residues. After removal of 3 bases from V and 15 bases from J, the junction contained 10 bases not matched to a gene. CDR3: CASSLGLAALLLFF. The CDR3 region has the DNA TGTGCCAGCAGCTTGGGACTAGCGGCCCTTTTGTTGTTCTTC.

The chain has TRBV2 and TRBJ1-1; possibly TRBD1 for D (5 bases). The V and J ends lost 6 bases and 0 bases respectively, with 14 bases between them. CDR1 and CDR2 from the germline V gene are SNHLY and FYNNEI. The CDR3 spans 15 residues. This chain's CDR3 is CASSKSGHMNTEAFF. In DNA form, the CDR3 reads TGTGCCAGCAGCAAATCCGGACATATGAACACTGAAGCTTTCTTT. Looking up the rest from reference TRBV2 and TRBJ1-1 gives the full variable domain: EPEVTQTPSHQVTQMGQEVILRCVPISNHLYFYWYRQILGQKVEFLVSFYNNEISEKSEIFDDQFSVERPDGSNFTLKIRSTKLEDSAMYFCASSKSGHMNTEAFFGQGTRLTVV.

V is TRBV2 and J is TRBJ2-5, with TRBD1 matching 7 bases. The J segment lost 3 bases and the V segment lost 6 bases, leaving 4 bases of the junction unmatched. Germline CDR1 is SNHLY and CDR2 is FYNNEI. The CDR3 length is 13 residues. The CDR3 DNA is TGTGCCAGCAGCCTAGACAGGGAAGAGACCCAGTACTTC. It yields the protein CASSLDREETQYF.

This clone was observed once. The J gene is TRBJ1-2, the V gene TRBV28; 9 nucleotides match TRBD1. With V trimmed by 6 bases and J by 7 bases, 6 bases remained unmatched. Germline V CDR1 and CDR2: MDHEN, SYDVKM. This CDR3 region has 13 residues. The CDR3 DNA is TGTGCCAGCAGAACCGGGACAGGGAGTGGCTACACCTTC. It encodes CASRTGTGSGYTF.

The chain is built from TRBV5-1 and TRBJ2-7, with D possibly TRBD2 on 5 matching bases. Trimming left V 3 bases short and J 6 bases short, with 13 bases between. This CDR3 region has 13 residues. Per germline, CDR1 SGHRS and CDR2 YFSETQ. CDR3 sequence (DNA): TGCGCCAGCAGCTCTACATTTAGCGCCGAGCAGTACTTC. The encoded protein is CASSSTFSAEQYF.

This sequence joins TRBV3-1 (or the pseudogene TRBV3-2) and TRBJ1-6; 7 nucleotides align to TRBD1. The V segment lost 6 bases and the J segment 7 bases; nucleotides outside the gene matches: 6. CDR1 and CDR2 (germline): LGHDT, YNNKEL (reference sequence). The CDR3 is 14 amino acids. CDR3 loop: CASSWPGQNSPLHF. In nucleotides, the CDR3 is TGTGCCAGCAGTTGGCCGGGACAGAATTCACCCCTCCACTTT.